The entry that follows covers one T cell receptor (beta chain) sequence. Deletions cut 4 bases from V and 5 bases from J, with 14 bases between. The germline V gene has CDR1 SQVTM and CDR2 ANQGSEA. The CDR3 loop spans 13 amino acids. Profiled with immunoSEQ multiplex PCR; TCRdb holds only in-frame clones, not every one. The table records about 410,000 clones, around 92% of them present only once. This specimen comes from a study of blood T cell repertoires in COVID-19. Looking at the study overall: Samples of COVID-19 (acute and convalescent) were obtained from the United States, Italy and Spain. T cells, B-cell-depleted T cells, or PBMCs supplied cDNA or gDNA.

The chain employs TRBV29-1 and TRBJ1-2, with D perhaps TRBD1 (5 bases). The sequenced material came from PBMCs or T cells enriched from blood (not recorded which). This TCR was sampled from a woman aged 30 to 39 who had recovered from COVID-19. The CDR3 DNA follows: TGCAGCGTTGGGGGCAAGGGTCCTTATGGCTACACCTTC. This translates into CSVGGKGPYGYTF.